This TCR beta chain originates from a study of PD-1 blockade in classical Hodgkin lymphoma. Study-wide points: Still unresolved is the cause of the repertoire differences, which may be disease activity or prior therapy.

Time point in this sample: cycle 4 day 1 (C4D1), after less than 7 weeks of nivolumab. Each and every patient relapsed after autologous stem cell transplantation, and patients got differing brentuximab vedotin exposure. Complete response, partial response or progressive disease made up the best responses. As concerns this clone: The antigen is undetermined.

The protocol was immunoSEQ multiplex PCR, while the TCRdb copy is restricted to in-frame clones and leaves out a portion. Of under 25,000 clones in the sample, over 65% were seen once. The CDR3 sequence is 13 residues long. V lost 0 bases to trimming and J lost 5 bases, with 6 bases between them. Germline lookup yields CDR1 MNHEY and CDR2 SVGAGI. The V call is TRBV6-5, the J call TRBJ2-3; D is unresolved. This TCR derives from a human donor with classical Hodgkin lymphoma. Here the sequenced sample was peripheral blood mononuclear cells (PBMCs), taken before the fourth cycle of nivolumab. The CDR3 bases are TGTGCCAGCAGTTACTCGACGAAAGATACGCAGTATTTT. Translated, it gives CASSYSTKDTQYF.